These T cell receptor beta chains were read from a single sample in a study of cytomegalovirus exposure and HLA in healthy donors. Sequencing was performed with immunoSEQ multiplex PCR; in TCRdb, only in-frame clones are kept and a portion is missing. The data show 110,000 or so clones, with around 73% seen just once and approximately 1.2% held by the top ten. The material sequenced was PBMCs. The receptors come from a man between 25 and 39 years old in good health and CMV-seronegative. Both conserved end residues are part of each CDR3. Fields, in order: D gene, clone size, V gene, J gene, CDR3 protein, CDR3 DNA. The D gene is left open where the match is weak. The listing skips clone size in some rows; elsewhere it reads once, few, many or a size class.

.	.	TRBV27	TRBJ2-2	CASRLAGTGVTGELFF	TGTGCCAGCAGGCTCGCCGGGACTGGAGTCACCGGGGAGCTGTTTTTT
.	.	TRBV27	TRBJ2-3	CARRNTDTQYF	TGTGCCAGGAGAAACACAGATACGCAGTATTTT
.	.	TRBV7-9	TRBJ1-2	CASSSVSGSDYGYTF	TGTGCCAGCAGCTCCGTCTCAGGGTCAGACTATGGCTACACCTTC
.	.	TRBV2	TRBJ1-1	CARLTMNTEAFF	TGTGCCAGATTGACTATGAACACTGAAGCTTTCTTT
TRBD2	few	TRBV14	TRBJ2-3	CASSRVAGGPGTDTQYF	TGTGCCAGCAGCCGAGTAGCGGGAGGGCCGGGCACAGATACGCAGTATTTT
.	few	TRBV5-1	TRBJ2-3	CASSPQGTKSTDTQYF	TGCGCCAGCAGCCCACAGGGCACTAAAAGCACAGATACGCAGTATTTT
.	.	TRBV9	TRBJ2-6	CASSVVAQPHSGANVLTF	TGTGCCAGCAGCGTAGTTGCACAGCCCCACTCTGGGGCCAACGTCCTGACTTTC
TRBD2	.	TRBV4-1	TRBJ2-7	CASSQDLGVSGGAYEQYF	TGCGCCAGCAGCCAAGATCTAGGGGTTAGCGGGGGGGCTTACGAGCAGTACTTC
.	.	TRBV28	TRBJ2-1	CASSYPVSRPEQFF	TGTGCCAGCAGTTACCCCGTTAGCCGGCCCGAGCAGTTCTTC
.	few	TRBV28	TRBJ1-4	CASSFPGERAGKLFF	TGTGCCAGCAGTTTCCCGGGGGAGCGGGCCGGAAAACTGTTTTTT
TRBD1	.	TRBV5-6	TRBJ1-2	CASSVSGTGGNYGYTF	TGTGCCAGCAGCGTTTCCGGGACAGGGGGGAACTATGGCTACACCTTC
TRBD1	.	TRBV5-1	TRBJ2-3	CASSSGQFSTDTQYF	TGCGCCAGCAGCTCGGGACAGTTTAGCACAGATACGCAGTATTTT
.	.	TRBV5-6	TRBJ2-7	CASSLGTVSYEQYF	TGTGCCAGCAGCTTGGGGACAGTGTCCTACGAGCAGTACTTC